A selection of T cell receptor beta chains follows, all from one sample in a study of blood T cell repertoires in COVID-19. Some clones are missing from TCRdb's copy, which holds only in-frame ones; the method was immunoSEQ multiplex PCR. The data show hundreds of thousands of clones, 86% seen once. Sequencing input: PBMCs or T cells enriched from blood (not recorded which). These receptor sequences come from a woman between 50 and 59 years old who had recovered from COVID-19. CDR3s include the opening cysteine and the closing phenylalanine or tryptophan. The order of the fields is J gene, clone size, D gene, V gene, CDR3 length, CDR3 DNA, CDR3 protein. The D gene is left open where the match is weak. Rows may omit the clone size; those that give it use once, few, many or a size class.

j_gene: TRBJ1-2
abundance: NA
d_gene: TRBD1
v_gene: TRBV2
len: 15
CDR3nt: TGTGCCAGCAGTGAAAGGGACAGGGGGTTGAATGGCTACACCTTC
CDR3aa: CASSERDRGLNGYTF

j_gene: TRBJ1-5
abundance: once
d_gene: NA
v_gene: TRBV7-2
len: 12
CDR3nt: TGTGCCAGCAGCTTAGATGGCCAGCCCCAGCATTTT
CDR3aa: CASSLDGQPQHF

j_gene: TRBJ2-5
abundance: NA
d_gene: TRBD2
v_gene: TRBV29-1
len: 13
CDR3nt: TGCAGCGTTCTAGCGGGAGTTGGGGAGACCCAGTACTTC
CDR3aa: CSVLAGVGETQYF

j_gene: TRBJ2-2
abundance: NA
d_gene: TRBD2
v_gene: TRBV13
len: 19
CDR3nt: TGTGCCAGCAGCCCCGGGGGAGAGGCTAGCGGTTTTAACACCGGGGAGCTGTTTTTT
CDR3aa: CASSPGGEASGFNTGELFF

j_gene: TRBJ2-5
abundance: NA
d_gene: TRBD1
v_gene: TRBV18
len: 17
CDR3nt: TGTGCCAGCTCACCTAGGACAGGGGCCAACACCAAAGAGACCCAGTACTTC
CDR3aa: CASSPRTGANTKETQYF

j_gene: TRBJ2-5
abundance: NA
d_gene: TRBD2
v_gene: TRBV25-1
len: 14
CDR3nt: TGTGCCACGGGCGGTAGCGGGAGTACAGAGACCCAGTACTTC
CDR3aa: CATGGSGSTETQYF

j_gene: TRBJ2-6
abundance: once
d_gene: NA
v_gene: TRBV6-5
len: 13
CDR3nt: TGTGCCACATACTATGCTGGGGCCAACGTCCTGACTTTC
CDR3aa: CATYYAGANVLTF

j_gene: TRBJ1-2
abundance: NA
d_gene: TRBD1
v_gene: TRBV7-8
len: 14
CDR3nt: TGTGCCAGCAGCCCCGGGACAGGGGTTTATGGCTACACCTTC
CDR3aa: CASSPGTGVYGYTF

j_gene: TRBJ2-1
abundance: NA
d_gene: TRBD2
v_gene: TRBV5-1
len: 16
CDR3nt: TGCGCCAGCCGGCCCGGGGGGGGCCGAGAGTATAATGAGCAGTTCTTC
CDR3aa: CASRPGGGREYNEQFF

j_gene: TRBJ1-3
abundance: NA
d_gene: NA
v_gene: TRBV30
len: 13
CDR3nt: TGTGCCTGGAGTCAGGACTCTGGAAACACCATATATTTT
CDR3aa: CAWSQDSGNTIYF

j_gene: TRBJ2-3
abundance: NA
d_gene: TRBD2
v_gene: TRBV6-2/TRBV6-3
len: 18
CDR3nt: TGTGCCAGCAGTTACGGGACTAGCGGGACCGGAGCCGCAGATACGCAGTATTTT
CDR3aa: CASSYGTSGTGAADTQYF

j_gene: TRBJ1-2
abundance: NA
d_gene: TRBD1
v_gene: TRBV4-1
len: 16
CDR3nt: TGCGCCAGCAGCCAACTCTACAGGGGCTCCAACTATGGCTACACCTTC
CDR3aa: CASSQLYRGSNYGYTF

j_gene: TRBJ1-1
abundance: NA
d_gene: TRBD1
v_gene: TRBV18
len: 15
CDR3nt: TGTGCCAGCTCACCAATGACAGGGTTGAACACTGAAGCTTTCTTT
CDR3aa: CASSPMTGLNTEAFF

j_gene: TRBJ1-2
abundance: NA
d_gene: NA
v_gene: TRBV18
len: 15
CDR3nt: TGTGCCAGCTCACCACCGGGCAGGGACTCTCTTGGCTACACCTTC
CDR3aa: CASSPPGRDSLGYTF

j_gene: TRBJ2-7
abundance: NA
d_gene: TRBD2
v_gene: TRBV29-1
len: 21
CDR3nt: TGCAGCGCTACGGGGGATCGGCGGGCTAGCGGGATGAGGCTCAGCTCCTACGAGCAGTACTTC
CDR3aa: CSATGDRRASGMRLSSYEQYF

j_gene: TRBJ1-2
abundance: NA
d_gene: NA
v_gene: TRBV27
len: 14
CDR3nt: TGTGCCAGCAGTTTGGGGCAGGGCAACTATGGCTACACCTTC
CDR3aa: CASSLGQGNYGYTF

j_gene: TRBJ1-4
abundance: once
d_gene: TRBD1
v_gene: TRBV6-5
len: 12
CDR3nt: TGTGCCAGCAGTTGGACAGGAGAAAAACTGTTTTTT
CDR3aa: CASSWTGEKLFF

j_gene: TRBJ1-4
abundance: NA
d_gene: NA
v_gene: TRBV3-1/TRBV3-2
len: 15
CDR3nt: TGTGCCAGCAGCCAAGATTGGAGGAGTGGCGAAAAACTGTTTTTT
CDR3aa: CASSQDWRSGEKLFF

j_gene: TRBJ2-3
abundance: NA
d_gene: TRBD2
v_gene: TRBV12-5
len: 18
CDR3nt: TGTGCTAGTGGTCCGCCGGGACTAGCGGGGGTTAGCACAGATACGCAGTATTTT
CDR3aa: CASGPPGLAGVSTDTQYF

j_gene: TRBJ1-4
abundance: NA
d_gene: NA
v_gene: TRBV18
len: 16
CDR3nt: TGTGCCAGCTCACCACTCGAGGGCTCCGTTGGGGAAAAACTGTTTTTT
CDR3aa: CASSPLEGSVGEKLFF

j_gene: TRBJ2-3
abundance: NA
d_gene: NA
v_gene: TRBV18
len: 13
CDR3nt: TGTGCCAGCTCACCAGAGGTTTACTCTTTGTGGTATTTT
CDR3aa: CASSPEVYSLWYF

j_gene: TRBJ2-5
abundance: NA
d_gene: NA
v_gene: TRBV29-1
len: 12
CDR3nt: TGCAGCGAGACAGGTTACCAAGAGACCCAGTACTTC
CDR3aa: CSETGYQETQYF

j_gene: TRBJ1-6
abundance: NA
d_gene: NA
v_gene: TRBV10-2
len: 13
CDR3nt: TGCGCCAGCAGGGTAAGGGGCAATTCACCCCTCCACTTT
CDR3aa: CASRVRGNSPLHF

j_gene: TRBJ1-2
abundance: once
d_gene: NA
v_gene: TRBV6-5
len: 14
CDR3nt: TGTGCCAGCAGTTTTCAGGGAAGCAGCGATGGCTACACCTTC
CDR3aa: CASSFQGSSDGYTF

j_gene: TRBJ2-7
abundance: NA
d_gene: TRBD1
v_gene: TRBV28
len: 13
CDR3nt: TGTGCCAGCCGAGGGACAGGGCTGAGGGAGCAGTACTTC
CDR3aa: CASRGTGLREQYF

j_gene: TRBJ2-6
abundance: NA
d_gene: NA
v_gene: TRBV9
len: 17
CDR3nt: TGTGCCAGCAGCGTAGCTACAAGCAGGACTGGGGCCAACGTCCTGACTTTC
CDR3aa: CASSVATSRTGANVLTF

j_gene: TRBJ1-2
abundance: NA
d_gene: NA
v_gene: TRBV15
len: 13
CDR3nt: TGTGCCACCAGCAGAGGCCCGAGGGAGGGCTACACCTTC
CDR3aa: CATSRGPREGYTF

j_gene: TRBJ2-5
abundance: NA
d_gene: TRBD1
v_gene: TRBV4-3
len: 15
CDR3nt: TGCGCCAGCAGCCTCAGGACAGGGTCGTACGAGACCCAGTACTTC
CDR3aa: CASSLRTGSYETQYF

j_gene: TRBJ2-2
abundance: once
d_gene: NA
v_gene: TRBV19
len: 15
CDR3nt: TGTGCCAGTAGTATAATCCATTCGAACACCGGGGAGCTGTTTTTT
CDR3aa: CASSIIHSNTGELFF

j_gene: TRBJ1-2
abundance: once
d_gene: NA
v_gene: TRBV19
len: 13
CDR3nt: TGTGCCAGTCAAAGGACAGCTCCCTATGGCTACACCTTC
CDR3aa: CASQRTAPYGYTF

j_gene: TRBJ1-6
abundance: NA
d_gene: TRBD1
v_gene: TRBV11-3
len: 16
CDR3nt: TGTGCCAGCAGCTATGGTGGGGACAGGGGTAATTCACCCCTCCACTTT
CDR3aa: CASSYGGDRGNSPLHF

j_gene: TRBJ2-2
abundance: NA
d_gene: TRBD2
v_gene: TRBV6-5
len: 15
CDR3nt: TGTGCCAGCAAAGAACGGGGGGAGGGCACCGGGGAGCTGTTTTTT
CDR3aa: CASKERGEGTGELFF

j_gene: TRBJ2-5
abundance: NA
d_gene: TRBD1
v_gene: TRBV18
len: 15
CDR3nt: TGTGCCAGCTCACCACCGGGACAGGGCCAAGAGACCCAGTACTTC
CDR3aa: CASSPPGQGQETQYF

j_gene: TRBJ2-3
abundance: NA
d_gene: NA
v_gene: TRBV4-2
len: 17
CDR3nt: TGTGCCAGCAGCCAAGATTTCCCGCCAAGGGGAACAGATACGCAGTATTTT
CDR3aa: CASSQDFPPRGTDTQYF